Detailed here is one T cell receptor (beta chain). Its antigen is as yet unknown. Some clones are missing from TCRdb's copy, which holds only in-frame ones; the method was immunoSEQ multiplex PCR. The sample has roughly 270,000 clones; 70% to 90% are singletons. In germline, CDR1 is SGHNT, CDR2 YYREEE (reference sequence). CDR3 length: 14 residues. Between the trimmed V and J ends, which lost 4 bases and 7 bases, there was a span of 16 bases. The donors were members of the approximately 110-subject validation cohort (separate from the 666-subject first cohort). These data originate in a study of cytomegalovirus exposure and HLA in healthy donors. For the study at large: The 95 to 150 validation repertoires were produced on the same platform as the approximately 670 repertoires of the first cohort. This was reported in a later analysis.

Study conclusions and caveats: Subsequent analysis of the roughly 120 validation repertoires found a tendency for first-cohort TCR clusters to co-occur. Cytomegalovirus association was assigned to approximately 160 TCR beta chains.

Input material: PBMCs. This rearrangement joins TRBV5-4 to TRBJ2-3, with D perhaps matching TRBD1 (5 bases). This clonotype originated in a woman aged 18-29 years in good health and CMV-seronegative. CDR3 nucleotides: TGTGCCAGCAGCCCAGGATTCGACAGTTATACGCAGTATTTT. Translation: CASSPGFDSYTQYF.